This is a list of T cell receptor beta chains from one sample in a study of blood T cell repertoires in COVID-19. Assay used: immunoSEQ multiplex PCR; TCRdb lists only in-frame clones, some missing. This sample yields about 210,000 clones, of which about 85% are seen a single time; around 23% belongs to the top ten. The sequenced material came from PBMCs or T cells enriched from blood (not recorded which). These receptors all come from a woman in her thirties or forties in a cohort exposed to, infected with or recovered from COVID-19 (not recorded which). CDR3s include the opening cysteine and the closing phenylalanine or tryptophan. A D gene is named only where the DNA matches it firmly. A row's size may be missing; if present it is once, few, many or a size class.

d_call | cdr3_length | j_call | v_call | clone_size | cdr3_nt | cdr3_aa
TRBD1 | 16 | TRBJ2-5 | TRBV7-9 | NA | TGTGCCAGCAGCTTACCAAGGACAGGGCGGCGCGAGACCCAGTACTTC | CASSLPRTGRRETQYF
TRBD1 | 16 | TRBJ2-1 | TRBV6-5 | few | TGTGCCAGCAGTTTCTCCGGGACAGGGGCATACAATGAGCAGTTCTTC | CASSFSGTGAYNEQFF
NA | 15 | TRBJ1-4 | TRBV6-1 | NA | TGTGCCAGCAGTGAACTGCAGGGGACTAATGAAAAACTGTTTTTT | CASSELQGTNEKLFF
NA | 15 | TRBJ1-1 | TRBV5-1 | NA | TGCGCCAGCAGCTTGGACAGTCGAACCTTGACTGAAGCTTTCTTT | CASSLDSRTLTEAFF
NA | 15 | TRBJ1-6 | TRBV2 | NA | TGTGCCAGCACTCTGACAGCCTCCTATAATTCACCCCTCCACTTT | CASTLTASYNSPLHF
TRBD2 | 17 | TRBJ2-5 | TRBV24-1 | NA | TGTGCCACCAGCGCCCCCGGAGGTAGCGGGTACCAAGAGACCCAGTACTTC | CATSAPGGSGYQETQYF
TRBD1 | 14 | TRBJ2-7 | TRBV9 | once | TGTGCCAGCAGCGCTAGCCAGGGGGCCAACGAGCAGTACTTC | CASSASQGANEQYF
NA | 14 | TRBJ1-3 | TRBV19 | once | TGTGCCAGTAGGGGGAGGGGGGCTGGAAACACCATATATTTT | CASRGRGAGNTIYF
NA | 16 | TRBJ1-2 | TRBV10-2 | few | TGCGCCAGCAGTGAGTCGGGAGGGGGGGTCTATGTTGGCTACACCTTC | CASSESGGGVYVGYTF
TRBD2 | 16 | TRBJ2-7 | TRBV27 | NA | TGTGCCAGCAGTCCCAAGGGACTAGCGGTTTCCTACGAGCAGTACTTC | CASSPKGLAVSYEQYF
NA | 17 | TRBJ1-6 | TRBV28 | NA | TGTGCCAGCAGTTTCCCTTGGGTAGGGACTGGGAATTCACCCCTCCACTTT | CASSFPWVGTGNSPLHF
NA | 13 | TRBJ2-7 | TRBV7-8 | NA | TGTGCCAGCAGCTCCTCTGAGGGCGGGGAGCAGTACTTC | CASSSSEGGEQYF
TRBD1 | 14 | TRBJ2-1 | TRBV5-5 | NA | TGTGCCAGCAGCCAACAGGGGGCCGACAATGAGCAGTTCTTC | CASSQQGADNEQFF
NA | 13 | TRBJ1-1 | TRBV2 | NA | TGTGCCAGCAGTGTATTACAGAACACTGAAGCTTTCTTT | CASSVLQNTEAFF
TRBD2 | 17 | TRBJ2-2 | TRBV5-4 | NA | TGTGCCAGCAGCAGGGATAGCGGGGGGGCCGGGACCGGGGAGCTGTTTTTT | CASSRDSGGAGTGELFF
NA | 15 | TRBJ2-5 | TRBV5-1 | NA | TGCGCCAGCAGCTTGACGGCTAGCGAACAAGAGACCCAGTACTTC | CASSLTASEQETQYF
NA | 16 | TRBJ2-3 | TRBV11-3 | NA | TGTGCCAGCAGCTCGAGCTTTATTGACTCACCAGATACGCAGTATTTT | CASSSSFIDSPDTQYF
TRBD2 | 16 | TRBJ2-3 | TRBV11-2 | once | TGTGCCAGCAGCCCATGGACTAGCCTCTCGGCAGATACGCAGTATTTT | CASSPWTSLSADTQYF
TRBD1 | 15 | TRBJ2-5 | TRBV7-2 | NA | TGTGCCAGCAGCCCGACAGGGCCCATGCAAGAGACCCAGTACTTC | CASSPTGPMQETQYF
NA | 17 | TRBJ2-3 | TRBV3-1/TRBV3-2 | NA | TGTGCCAGCAGCCAAAATCGGGGGGCGGGGAGCACAGATACGCAGTATTTT | CASSQNRGAGSTDTQYF
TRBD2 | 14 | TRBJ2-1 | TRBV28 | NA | TGTGCCAGCCAAAGAGCGGGGGATCACAATGAGCAGTTCTTC | CASQRAGDHNEQFF
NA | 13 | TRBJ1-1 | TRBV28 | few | TGTGCCAGCAGCCCGACAGTGAACACTGAAGCTTTCTTT | CASSPTVNTEAFF
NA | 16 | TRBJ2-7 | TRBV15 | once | TGTGCCACCAGCAGAGACGGGGTTTTAATCGCTAACGAGCAGTACTTC | CATSRDGVLIANEQYF
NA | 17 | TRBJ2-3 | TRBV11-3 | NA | TGTGCCAGCAGCGGGGGCGTTGGTTGGGGTTCCACAGATACGCAGTATTTT | CASSGGVGWGSTDTQYF
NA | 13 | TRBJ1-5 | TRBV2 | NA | TGTGCCAGCAGTGACGAGGGCAATCAGCCCCAGCATTTT | CASSDEGNQPQHF
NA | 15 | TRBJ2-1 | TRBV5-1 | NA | TGCGCCAGCCGCGGGGGCGGGAGAGGTAACAATGAGCAGTTCTTC | CASRGGGRGNNEQFF
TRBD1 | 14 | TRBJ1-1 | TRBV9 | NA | TGTGCCAGCAGCCCATCAGGGGGGAACACTGAAGCTTTCTTT | CASSPSGGNTEAFF
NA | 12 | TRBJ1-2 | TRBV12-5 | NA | TGTGCTTACAACCAGGGAAACTATGGCTACACCTTC | CAYNQGNYGYTF
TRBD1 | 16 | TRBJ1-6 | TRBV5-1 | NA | TGCGCCAGTTCGCCTACGGGACAGGGAGATAATTCACCCCTCCACTTT | CASSPTGQGDNSPLHF
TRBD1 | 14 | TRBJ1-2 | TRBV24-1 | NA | TGTGCCACCAGCGGGACAGGGTCTAACTATGGCTACACCTTC | CATSGTGSNYGYTF
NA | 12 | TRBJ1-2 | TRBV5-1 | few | TGCGCCAGCAGCTTGGTGGGGGCAGATAGGGCCTTC | CASSLVGADRAF
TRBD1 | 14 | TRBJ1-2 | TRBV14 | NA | TGTGCCAGCAGCACAACCGGGACAGATTATGGCTACACCTTC | CASSTTGTDYGYTF
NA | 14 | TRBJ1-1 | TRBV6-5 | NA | TGTGCCAGCAGTCCCGTTGCCCCGCGCACTGAAGCTTTCTTT | CASSPVAPRTEAFF
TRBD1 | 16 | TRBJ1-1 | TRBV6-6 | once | TGTGCCAGCAGCCCGGGGACAGCGCATTCGAACACTGAAGCTTTCTTT | CASSPGTAHSNTEAFF
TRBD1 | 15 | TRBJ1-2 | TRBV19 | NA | TGTGCCAGTAGTACCTCCCGGGACAGTCCCTATGGCTACACCTTC | CASSTSRDSPYGYTF
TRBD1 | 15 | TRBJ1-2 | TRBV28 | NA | TGTGCCAGCAGCCCTATACAGGACAGGGGGCGCGGCTACACCTTC | CASSPIQDRGRGYTF
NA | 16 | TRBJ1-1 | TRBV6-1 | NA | TGTGCCAGCAGTGAAGTTGGAAGTACAGGGAGGGCTGAAGCTTTCTTT | CASSEVGSTGRAEAFF
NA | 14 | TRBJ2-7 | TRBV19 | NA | TGTGCCAGTAGTCCGCAGAATTCCCCGGGGGAGCAGTACTTC | CASSPQNSPGEQYF
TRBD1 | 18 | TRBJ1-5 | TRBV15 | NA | TGTGCCACCAGCAGAGATACTCGGCCAGGGGGAGGCAATCAGCCCCAGCATTTT | CATSRDTRPGGGNQPQHF
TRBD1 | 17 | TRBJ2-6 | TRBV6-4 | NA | TGTGCCAGCAGTGACCATCCGACAGGGGCTGGGGCCAACGTCCTGACTTTC | CASSDHPTGAGANVLTF
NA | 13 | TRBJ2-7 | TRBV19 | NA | TGTGCCAGTAGTTCCCTCCGACTAGACGAGCAGTACTTC | CASSSLRLDEQYF
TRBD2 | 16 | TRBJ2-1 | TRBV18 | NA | TGTGCCAGCTCACCCCCCCGTAGCGGGTCCTACAATGAGCAGTTCTTC | CASSPPRSGSYNEQFF